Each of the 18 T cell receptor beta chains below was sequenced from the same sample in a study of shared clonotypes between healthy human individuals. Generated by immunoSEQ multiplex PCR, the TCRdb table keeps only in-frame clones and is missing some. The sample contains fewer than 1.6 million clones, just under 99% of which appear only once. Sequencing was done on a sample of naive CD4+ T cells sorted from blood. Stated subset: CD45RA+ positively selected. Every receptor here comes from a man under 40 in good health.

The CDR3 reads CASSPNRGQVNEQFF. The CDR3 DNA is TGTGCCAGCAGCCCTAACAGGGGGCAGGTCAATGAGCAGTTCTTC. The chain has TRBV9 and TRBJ2-1; 9 nucleotides align to TRBD1. The germline gives CDR1 SGDLS, CDR2 YYNGEE. V was pared by 4 bases and J by 6 bases, with 8 bases of the junction left unmatched. The CDR3 covers 15 residues. The full variable domain, rest sourced from reference TRBV9 and TRBJ2-1, is DSGVTQTPKHLITATGQRVTLRCSPRSGDLSVYWYQQSLDQGLQFLIQYYNGEERAKGNILERFSAQQFPDLHSELNLSSLELGDSALYFCASSPNRGQVNEQFFGPGTRLTVL.

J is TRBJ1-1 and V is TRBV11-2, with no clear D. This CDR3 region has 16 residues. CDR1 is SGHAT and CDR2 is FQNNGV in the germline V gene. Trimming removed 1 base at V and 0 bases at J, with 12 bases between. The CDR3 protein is CASSLGGGGLNTEAFF. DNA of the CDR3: TGTGCCAGCAGCTTAGGAGGAGGAGGGCTGAACACTGAAGCTTTCTTT. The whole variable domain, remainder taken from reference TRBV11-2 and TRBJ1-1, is EAGVAQSPRYKIIEKRQSVAFWCNPISGHATLYWYQQILGQGPKLLIQFQNNGVVDDSQLPKDRFSAERLKGVDSTLKIQPAKLEDSAVYLCASSLGGGGLNTEAFFGQGTRLTVV.

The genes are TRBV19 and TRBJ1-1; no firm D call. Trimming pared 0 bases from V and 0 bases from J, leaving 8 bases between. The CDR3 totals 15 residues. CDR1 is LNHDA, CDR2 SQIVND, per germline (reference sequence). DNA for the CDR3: TGTGCCAGTAGTATAGATCGGGCGGTGAACACTGAAGCTTTCTTT. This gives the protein CASSIDRAVNTEAFF.

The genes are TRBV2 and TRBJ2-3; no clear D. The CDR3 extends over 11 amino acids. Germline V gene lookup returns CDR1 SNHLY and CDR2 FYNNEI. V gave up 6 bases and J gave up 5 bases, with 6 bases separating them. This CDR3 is CASRLGDTQYF. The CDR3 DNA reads TGTGCCAGCAGGCTTGGAGATACGCAGTATTTT.

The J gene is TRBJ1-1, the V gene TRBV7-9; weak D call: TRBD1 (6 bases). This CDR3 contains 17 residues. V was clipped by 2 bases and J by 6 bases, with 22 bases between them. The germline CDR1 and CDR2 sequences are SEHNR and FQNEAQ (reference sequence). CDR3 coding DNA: TGTGCCAGCAGCTTACCCTTGGGGAGGGGGGTTGTGGCTGAAGCTTTCTTT. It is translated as CASSLPLGRGVVAEAFF. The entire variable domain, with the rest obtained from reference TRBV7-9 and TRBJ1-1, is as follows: DTGVSQNPRHKITKRGQNVTFRCDPISEHNRLYWYRQTLGQGPEFLTYFQNEAQLEKSRLLSDRFSAERPKGSFSTLEIQRTEQGDSAMYLCASSLPLGRGVVAEAFFGQGTRLTVV.

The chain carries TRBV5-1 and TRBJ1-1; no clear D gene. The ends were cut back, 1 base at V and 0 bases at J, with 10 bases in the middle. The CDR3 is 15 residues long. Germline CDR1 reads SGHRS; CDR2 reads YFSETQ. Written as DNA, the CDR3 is TGCGCCAGCAGCTTGAGATCAGGAATGAACACTGAAGCTTTCTTT. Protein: CASSLRSGMNTEAFF. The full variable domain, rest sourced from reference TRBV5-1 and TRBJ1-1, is KAGVTQTPRYLIKTRGQQVTLSCSPISGHRSVSWYQQTPGQGLQFLFEYFSETQRNKGNFPGRFSGRQFSNSRSEMNVSTLELGDSALYLCASSLRSGMNTEAFFGQGTRLTVV.

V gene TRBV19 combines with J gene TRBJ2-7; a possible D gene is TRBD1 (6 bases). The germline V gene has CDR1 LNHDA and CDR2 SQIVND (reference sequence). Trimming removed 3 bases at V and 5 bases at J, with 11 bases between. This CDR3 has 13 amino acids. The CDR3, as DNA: TGTGCCAGTAGTATCACAGGGTTCCACGAGCAGTACTTC. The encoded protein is CASSITGFHEQYF. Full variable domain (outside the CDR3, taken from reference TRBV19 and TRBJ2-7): DGGITQSPKYLFRKEGQNVTLSCEQNLNHDAMYWYRQDPGQGLRLIYYSQIVNDFQKGDIAEGYSVSREKKESFPLTVTSAQKNPTAFYLCASSITGFHEQYFGPGTRLTVT.

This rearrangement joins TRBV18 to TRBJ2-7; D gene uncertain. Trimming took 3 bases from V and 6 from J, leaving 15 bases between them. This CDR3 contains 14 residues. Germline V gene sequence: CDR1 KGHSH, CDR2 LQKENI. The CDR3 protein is CASSPLSMSSEQYF. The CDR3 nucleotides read TGTGCCAGCTCACCTTTGAGTATGAGCTCCGAGCAGTACTTC.

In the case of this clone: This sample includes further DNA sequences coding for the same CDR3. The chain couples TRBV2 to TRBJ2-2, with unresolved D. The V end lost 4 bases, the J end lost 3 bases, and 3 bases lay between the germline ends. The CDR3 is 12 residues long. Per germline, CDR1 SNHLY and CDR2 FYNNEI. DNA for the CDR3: TGTGCCAGCAGTGCTGACACCGGGGAGCTGTTTTTT. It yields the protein CASSADTGELFF.

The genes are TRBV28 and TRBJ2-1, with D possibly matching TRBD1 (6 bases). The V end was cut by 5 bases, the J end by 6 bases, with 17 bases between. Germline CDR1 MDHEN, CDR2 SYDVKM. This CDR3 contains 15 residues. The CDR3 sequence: CASSGQMGWGNEQFF. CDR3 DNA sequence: TGTGCCAGCAGTGGACAGATGGGTTGGGGCAATGAGCAGTTCTTC.

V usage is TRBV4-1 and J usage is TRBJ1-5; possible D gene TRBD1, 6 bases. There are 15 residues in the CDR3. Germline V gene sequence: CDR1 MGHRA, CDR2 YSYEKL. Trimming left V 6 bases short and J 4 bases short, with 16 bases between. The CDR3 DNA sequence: TGCGCCAGCAGTCGCCTTCAGGGGAAGAATCAGCCCCAGCATTTT. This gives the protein CASSRLQGKNQPQHF.

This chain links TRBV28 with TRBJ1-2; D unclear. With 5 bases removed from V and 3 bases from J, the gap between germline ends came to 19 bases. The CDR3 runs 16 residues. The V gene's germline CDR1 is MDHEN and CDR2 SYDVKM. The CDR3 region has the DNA TGTGCCAGCAGTACCACCTTACCTGACGGAGACTATGGCTACACCTTC. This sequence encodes CASSTTLPDGDYGYTF.

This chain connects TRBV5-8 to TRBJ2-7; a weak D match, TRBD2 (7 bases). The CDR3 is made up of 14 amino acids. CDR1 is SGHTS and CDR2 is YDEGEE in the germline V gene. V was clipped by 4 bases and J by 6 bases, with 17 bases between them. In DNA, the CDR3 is TGTGCCAGCAGCATAGAAACGCGGGGGCGCGAGCAGTACTTC. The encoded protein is CASSIETRGREQYF.

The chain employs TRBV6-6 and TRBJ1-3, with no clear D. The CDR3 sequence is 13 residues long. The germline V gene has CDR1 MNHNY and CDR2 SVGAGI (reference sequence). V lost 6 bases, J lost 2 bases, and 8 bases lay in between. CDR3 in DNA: TGTGCCAGCAGCCTTGGGGCTGGAAACACCATATATTTT. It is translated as CASSLGAGNTIYF.

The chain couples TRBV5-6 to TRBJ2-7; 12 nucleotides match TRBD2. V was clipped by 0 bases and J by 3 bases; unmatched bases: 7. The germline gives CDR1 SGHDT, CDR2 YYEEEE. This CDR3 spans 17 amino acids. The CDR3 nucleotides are TGTGCCAGCAGCTTGGCCGGAGGACTAGCGGGAATCTACGAGCAGTACTTC. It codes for CASSLAGGLAGIYEQYF.

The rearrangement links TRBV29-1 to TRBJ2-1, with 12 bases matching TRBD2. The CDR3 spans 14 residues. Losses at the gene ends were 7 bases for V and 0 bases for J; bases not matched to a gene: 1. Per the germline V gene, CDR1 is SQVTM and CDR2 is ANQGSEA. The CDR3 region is CSASGRVSYNEQFF. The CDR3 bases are TGCAGCGCTAGCGGGAGGGTCTCCTACAATGAGCAGTTCTTC.

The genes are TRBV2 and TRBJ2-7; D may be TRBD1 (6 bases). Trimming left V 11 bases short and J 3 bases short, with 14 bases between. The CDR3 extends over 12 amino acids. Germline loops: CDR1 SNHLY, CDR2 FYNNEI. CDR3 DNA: TGTGCCCGTGGACAGCCTTTCTACGAGCAGTACTTC. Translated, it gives CARGQPFYEQYF. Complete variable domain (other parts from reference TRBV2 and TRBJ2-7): EPEVTQTPSHQVTQMGQEVILRCVPISNHLYFYWYRQILGQKVEFLVSFYNNEISEKSEIFDDQFSVERPDGSNFTLKIRSTKLEDSAMYFCARGQPFYEQYFGPGTRLTVT.

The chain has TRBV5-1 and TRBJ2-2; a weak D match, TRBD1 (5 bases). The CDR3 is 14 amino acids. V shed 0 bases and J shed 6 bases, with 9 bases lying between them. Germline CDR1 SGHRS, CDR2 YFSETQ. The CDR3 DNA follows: TGCGCCAGCAGCTTGGAAGGGGTCCCCGGGGAGCTGTTTTTT. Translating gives CASSLEGVPGELFF.